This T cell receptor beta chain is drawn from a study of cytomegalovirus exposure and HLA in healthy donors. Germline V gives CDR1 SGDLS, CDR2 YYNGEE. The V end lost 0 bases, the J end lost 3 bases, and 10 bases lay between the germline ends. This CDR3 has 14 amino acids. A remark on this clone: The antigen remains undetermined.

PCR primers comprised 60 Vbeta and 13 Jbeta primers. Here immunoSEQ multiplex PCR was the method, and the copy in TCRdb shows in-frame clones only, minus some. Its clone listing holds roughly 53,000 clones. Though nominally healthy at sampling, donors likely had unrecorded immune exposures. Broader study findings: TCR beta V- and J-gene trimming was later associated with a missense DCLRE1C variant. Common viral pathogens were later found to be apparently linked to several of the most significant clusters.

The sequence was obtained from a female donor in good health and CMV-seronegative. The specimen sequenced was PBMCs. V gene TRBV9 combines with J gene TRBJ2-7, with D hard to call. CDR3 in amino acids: CASSVETVGYEQYF. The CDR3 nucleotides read TGTGCCAGCAGCGTAGAGACTGTCGGCTACGAGCAGTACTTC.